The next 9 T cell receptor beta chains were all read from a single sample in a study of CD8 T cells in ankylosing spondylitis. One entry per CDR3 protein results from TCRdb running MiXCR on the 5' RACE reads. The data contain about 240,000 distinct CDR3 sequences, less than 10% of them singletons. Source material: blood, either unsorted or a sorted T cell fraction (not recorded which). These receptors originate from a male donor with ankylosing spondylitis or in good health (not recorded which).

This clonotype was counted many times. The V gene is TRBV14, the J gene TRBJ2-5; the D is unclear. The germline V gene has CDR1 SGHDN and CDR2 FVKESK. This CDR3 region has 14 residues. Trimming removed 5 bases at V and 2 bases at J, with 12 bases between. The CDR3 loop is CASSKHVKQETQYF. The CDR3 DNA reads as TGTGCCAGCAGCAAACATGTAAAACAAGAGACCCAGTACTTC.

This clonotype was seen many times. The genes are TRBV15 and TRBJ2-5, with D possibly being TRBD1 (6 bases). Trimming took off 0 bases at V and 11 bases at J, with 13 bases between the two ends. CDR3 length equals 13 residues. The V gene's germline CDR1 is LNHNV and CDR2 YYDKDF (reference sequence). The CDR3 coding sequence is TGTGCCACCAGCAGAGATCCTATACAGGGACAGTACTTC. This sequence encodes CATSRDPIQGQYF.

In this sample, this clonotype turned up many times. The chain employs TRBV4-3 and TRBJ1-3, with D maybe TRBD1 (6 bases). V dropped 3 bases and J dropped 0 bases, with 15 bases sitting between them. There are 17 residues in the CDR3. Germline CDR1 is LGHNA and CDR2 is YSLEER. The CDR3 is CASSQQDSRFSGNTIYF. The CDR3 DNA is TGCGCCAGCAGCCAGCAGGACAGCAGATTCTCTGGAAACACCATATATTTT.

Many counts were recorded for this clonotype. The rearrangement uses TRBV30 and TRBJ2-7; D is perhaps TRBD1 or TRBD2 (5 bases each). V was pared by 3 bases and J by 0 bases, with 12 bases between. The CDR3 spans 14 residues. CDR1 is GTSNPN, CDR2 SVGIG, per germline (reference sequence). CDR3 bases: TGTGCCTGGAGACCGGGACGGAGCTCCTACGAGCAGTACTTC. It specifies CAWRPGRSSYEQYF.

Many counts were recorded for this clonotype. The V gene is TRBV7-2, the J gene TRBJ1-2; D gene ambiguous. The CDR3 length is 16 residues. The V end lost 1 base, the J end lost 0 bases, and 12 bases lay between the germline ends. Germline CDR1 and CDR2: SGHTA and FQGNSA. The DNA for the CDR3 is TGTGCCAGCAGCTTAGTTCCGTCTGTAGCTAACTATGGCTACACCTTC. Translating it yields CASSLVPSVANYGYTF.

This clonotype occurred many times. This chain joins TRBV12-3 or TRBV12-4 and TRBJ2-3; 7 bases line up with TRBD2. The CDR3 is 14 amino acids. V trimming: 6 bases; J trimming: 1 base; junction bases outside the gene matches: 4. CDR3 sequence: CASSGAGGTDTQYF. The CDR3 nucleotides are TGTGCCAGCAGCGGTGCGGGGGGCACAGATACGCAGTATTTT.

This clonotype has a handful of counts. This chain uses TRBV4-3 with TRBJ1-2; D ambiguous. Germline V CDR1 and CDR2: LGHNA, YSLEER. V lost 0 bases, J lost 2 bases, and 10 bases lay in between. The CDR3 loop spans 15 amino acids. The CDR3 reads CASSQDRAGNYGYTF. The CDR3 bases are TGCGCCAGCAGCCAAGATCGGGCCGGAAACTATGGCTACACCTTC.

This clonotype was counted many times. The chain is built from TRBV20-1 and TRBJ2-7; D is unresolved. The germline V and J ends were trimmed by 3 bases and 5 bases, with 17 bases remaining between them. This CDR3 contains 14 residues. Germline lookup yields CDR1 DFQATT and CDR2 SNEGSKA (reference sequence). The CDR3 is CSARRTLLSHEQYF. The CDR3 bases are TGCAGTGCTAGGCGGACCCTTTTAAGCCACGAGCAGTACTTC.

This clonotype was observed many times. V gene TRBV12-3 or TRBV12-4 combines with J gene TRBJ2-3; 9 bases map to TRBD2. Germline trimming cut 7 bases from V and 4 bases from J; bases unmatched to any gene: 9. CDR3 length: 15 amino acids. The CDR3 region is CASTIGTSPADTQYF. In DNA form, the CDR3 reads TGTGCCAGCACCATCGGGACTAGCCCCGCAGATACGCAGTATTTT.